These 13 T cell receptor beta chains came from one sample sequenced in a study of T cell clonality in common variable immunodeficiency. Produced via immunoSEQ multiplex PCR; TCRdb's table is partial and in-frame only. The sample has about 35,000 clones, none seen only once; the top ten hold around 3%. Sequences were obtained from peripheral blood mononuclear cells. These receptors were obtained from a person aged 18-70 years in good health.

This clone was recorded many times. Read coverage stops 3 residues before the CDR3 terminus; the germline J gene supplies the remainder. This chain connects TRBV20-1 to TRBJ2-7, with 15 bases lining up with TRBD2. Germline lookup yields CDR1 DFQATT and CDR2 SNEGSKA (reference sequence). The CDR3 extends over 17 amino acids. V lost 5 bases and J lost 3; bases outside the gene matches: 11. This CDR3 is CSAVLGTSGRTVYEQYF. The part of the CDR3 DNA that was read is TGCAGTGCTGTACTCGGGACTAGCGGGAGGACGGTCTACGAG.

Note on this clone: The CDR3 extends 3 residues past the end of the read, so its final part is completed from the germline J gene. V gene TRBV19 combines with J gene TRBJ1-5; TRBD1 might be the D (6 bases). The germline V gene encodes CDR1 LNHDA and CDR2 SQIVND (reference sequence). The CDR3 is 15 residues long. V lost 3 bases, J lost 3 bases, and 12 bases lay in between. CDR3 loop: CASSIEGVDNQPQHF. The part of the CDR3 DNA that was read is TGTGCCAGTAGTATTGAGGGGGTGGACAATCAGCCC. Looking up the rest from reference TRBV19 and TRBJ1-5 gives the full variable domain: DGGITQSPKYLFRKEGQNVTLSCEQNLNHDAMYWYRQDPGQGLRLIYYSQIVNDFQKGDIAEGYSVSREKKESFPLTVTSAQKNPTAFYLCASSIEGVDNQPQHFGDGTRLSIL.

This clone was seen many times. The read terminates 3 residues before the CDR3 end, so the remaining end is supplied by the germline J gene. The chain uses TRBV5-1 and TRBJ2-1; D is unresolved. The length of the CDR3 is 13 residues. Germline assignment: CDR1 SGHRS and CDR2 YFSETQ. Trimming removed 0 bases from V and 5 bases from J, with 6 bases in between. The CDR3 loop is CASSLAGHNEQFF. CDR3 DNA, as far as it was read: TGCGCCAGCAGCTTGGCTGGGCACAATGAG.

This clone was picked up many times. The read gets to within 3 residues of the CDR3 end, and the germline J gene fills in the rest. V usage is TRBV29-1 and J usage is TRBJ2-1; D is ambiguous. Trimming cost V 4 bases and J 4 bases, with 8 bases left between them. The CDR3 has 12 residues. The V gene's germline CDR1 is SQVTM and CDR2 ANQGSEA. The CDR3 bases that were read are TGCAGCGTTGGCCCCGGTTACAATGAG. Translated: CSVGPGYNE. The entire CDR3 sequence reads CSVGPGYNEQFF.

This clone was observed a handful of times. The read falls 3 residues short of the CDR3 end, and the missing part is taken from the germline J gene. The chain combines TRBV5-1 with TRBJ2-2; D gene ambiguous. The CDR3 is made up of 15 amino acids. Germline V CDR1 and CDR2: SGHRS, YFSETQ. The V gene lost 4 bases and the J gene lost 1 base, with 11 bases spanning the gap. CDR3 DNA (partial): TGCGCCAGCAGCCCTGCAGACTTGAACACCGGGGAG. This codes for CASSPADLNTGE. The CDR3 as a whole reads CASSPADLNTGELFF.

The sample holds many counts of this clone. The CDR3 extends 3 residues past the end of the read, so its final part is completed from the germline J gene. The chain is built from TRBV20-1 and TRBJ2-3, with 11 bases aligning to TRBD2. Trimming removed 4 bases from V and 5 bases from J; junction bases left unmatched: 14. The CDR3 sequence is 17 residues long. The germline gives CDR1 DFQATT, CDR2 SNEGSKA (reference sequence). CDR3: CSANPPLAGDWGDTQYF. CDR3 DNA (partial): TGCAGTGCTAACCCCCCACTAGCGGGAGATTGGGGAGATACG.

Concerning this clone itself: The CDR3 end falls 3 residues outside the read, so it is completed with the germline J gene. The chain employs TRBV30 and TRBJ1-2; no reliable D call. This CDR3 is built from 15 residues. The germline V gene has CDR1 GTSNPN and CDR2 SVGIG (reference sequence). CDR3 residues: CAWSVLAGAYNDYTF. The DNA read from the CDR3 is TGTGCCTGGAGTGTCCTAGCGGGAGCCTACAATGAC.

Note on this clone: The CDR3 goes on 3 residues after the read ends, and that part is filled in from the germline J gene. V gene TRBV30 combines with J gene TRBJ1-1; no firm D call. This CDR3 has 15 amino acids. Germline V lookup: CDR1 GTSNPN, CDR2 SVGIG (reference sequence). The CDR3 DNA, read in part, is TGTGCCTGGAGTACCTTTGCGGGAGGTGTCAATGAG. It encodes CAWSTFAGGVNE. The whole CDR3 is CAWSTFAGGVNEAFF.

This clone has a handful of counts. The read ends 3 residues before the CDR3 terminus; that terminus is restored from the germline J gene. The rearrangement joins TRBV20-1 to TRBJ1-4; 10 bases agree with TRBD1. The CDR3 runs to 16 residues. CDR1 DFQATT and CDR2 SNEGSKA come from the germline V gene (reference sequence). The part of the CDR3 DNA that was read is TGCAGTGCTAGGGGGGACAGGGGCTCCTATAATTCACCA. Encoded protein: CSARGDRGSYNSP. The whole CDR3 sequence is CSARGDRGSYNSPLFF.

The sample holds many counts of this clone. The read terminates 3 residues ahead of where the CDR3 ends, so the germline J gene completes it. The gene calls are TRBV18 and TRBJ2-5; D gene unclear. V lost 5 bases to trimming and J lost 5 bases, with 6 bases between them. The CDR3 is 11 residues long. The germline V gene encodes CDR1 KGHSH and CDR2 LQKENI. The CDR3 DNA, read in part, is TGTGCCAGCTCATCCGGGGAGACC. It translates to CASSSGET. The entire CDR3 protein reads CASSSGETQYF. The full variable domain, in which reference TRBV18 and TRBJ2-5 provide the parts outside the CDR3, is NAGVMQNPRHLVRRRGQEARLRCSPMKGHSHVYWYRQLPEEGLKFMVYLQKENIIDESGMPKERFSAEFPKEGPSILRIQQVVRGDSAAYFCASSSGETQYFGPGTRLLVL.

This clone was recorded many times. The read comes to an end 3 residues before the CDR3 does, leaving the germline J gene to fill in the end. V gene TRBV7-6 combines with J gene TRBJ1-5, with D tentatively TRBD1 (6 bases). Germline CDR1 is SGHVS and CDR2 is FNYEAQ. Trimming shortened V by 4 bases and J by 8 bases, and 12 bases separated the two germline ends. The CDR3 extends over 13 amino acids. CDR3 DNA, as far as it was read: TGTGCCAGCAGCTCGGACAGTGATGAGCCC. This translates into CASSSDSDEP. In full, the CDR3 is CASSSDSDEPQHF.

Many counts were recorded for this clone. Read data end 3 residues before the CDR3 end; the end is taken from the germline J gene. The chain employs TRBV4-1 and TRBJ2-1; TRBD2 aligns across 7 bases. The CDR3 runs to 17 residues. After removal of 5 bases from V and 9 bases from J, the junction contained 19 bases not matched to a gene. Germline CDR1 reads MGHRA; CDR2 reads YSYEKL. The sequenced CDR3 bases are TGCGCCAGCAGCTTCCAAATGACTAGCACGTCACGGAGTGAG. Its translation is CASSFQMTSTSRSE. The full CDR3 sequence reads CASSFQMTSTSRSEQFF.

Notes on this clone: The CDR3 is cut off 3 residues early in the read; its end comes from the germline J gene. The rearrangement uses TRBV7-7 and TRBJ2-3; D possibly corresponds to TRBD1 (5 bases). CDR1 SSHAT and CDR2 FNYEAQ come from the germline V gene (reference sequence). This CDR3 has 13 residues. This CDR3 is CASGAIFQETQYF. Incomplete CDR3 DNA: TGTGCCAGCGGGGCTATATTCCAAGAGACG.